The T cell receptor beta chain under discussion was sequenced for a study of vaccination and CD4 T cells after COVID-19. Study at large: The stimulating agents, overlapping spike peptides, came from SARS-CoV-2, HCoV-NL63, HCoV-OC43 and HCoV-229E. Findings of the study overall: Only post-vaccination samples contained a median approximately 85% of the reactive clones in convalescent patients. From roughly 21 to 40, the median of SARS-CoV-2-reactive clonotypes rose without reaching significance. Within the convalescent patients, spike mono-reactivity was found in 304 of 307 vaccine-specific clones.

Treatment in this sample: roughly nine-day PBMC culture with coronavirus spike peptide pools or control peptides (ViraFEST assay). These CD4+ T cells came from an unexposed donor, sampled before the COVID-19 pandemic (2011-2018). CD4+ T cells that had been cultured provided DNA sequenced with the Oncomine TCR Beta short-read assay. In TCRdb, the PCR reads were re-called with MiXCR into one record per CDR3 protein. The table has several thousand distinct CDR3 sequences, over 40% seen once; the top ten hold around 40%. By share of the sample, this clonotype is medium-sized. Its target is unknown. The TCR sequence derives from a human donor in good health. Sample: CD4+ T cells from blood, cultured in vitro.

The CDR3 DNA follows: TGTGCCACCAGTGATTTGCGGCAGAACACTGAAGCTTTCTTT. Residues: CATSDLRQNTEAFF. The genes are TRBV24-1 and TRBJ1-1, with D unresolved. This CDR3 spans 14 amino acids. The germline V and J ends were trimmed by 0 bases and 1 base, with 5 bases remaining between them. CDR1 KGHDR and CDR2 SFDVKD come from the germline V gene.